The T cell receptor beta chain described here comes from a study of blood T cell repertoires in COVID-19. Study details: In each case, the material was cDNA or gDNA derived from T cells, B-cell-depleted T cells, or PBMCs.

Produced via immunoSEQ multiplex PCR; TCRdb's table is partial and in-frame only. The sample lists over 250,000 clones, more than 70% seen once, with about 2.5% in the top ten. The material sequenced was peripheral blood. The receptor's source is a woman aged 45-60 years with acute or convalescent COVID-19.

CDR3 sequence reads: CASSGQTNQPQHF. CDR3 nucleotides: TGTGCCAGCTCAGGCCAAACCAACCAGCCCCAGCATTTT. The chain is built from TRBV18 and TRBJ1-5; unclear D gene. The CDR3 is made up of 13 amino acids. In germline, CDR1 is KGHSH, CDR2 LQKENI. Deletions cut 5 bases from V and 7 bases from J, with 12 bases between.